The 18 T cell receptor beta chains presented below share a single source sample, sequenced in a study of T-cell memory formation after mild COVID-19. From the 5' RACE reads, TCRdb called clonotypes with MiXCR, one entry per CDR3 protein. Among more than 450,000 distinct CDR3 sequences listed, about a sixth were seen once. The sequencing sample was made of PBMCs or a T cell subset sorted from them (not recorded which). Receptor source: an adult woman who had mild COVID-19 (a few samples of this study predate the infection). Cell type and time point are not known.

V and J are TRBV5-1 and TRBJ2-1, with D unresolved. Trimming took off 0 bases at V and 4 bases at J, with 14 bases between the two ends. The CDR3 is 16 amino acids. CDR1 and CDR2 (germline): SGHRS, YFSETQ. The CDR3 DNA reads TGCGCCAGCAGCTTGGGGGCACCCCAGCCGTACAATGAGCAGTTCTTC. Protein: CASSLGAPQPYNEQFF.

The chain recombines TRBV25-1 with TRBJ2-2; a weak D match, TRBD2 (6 bases). This CDR3 comprises 15 residues. Germline lookup yields CDR1 MGHDK and CDR2 SYGVNS. Between the trimmed V and J ends, which lost 5 bases and 7 bases, there was a span of 17 bases. DNA of the CDR3: TGTGCCAGCAGTAGGACGGCGGGACTTTTCGGGGAGCTGTTTTTT. Residues: CASSRTAGLFGELFF.

This clonotype was seen a handful of times. The V call is TRBV7-9, the J call TRBJ2-5; D could derive from TRBD1 or TRBD2 (6 bases each). This CDR3 comprises 16 residues. From germline, CDR1 is SEHNR and CDR2 FQNEAQ (reference sequence). The germline V and J ends were trimmed by 3 bases and 5 bases, with 19 bases remaining between them. Here the CDR3 reads CASSFPGEAGVETQYF. The CDR3 DNA follows: TGTGCCAGCAGCTTCCCTGGGGAGGCAGGGGTTGAGACCCAGTACTTC.

The CDR3: CSASTGTGFSAFF. The DNA for the CDR3 is TGCAGTGCTTCTACCGGGACAGGGTTTTCGGCTTTCTTT. The rearrangement uses TRBV20-1 and TRBJ1-1; 9 bases are shared with TRBD1. Germline V gene data show CDR1 as DFQATT and CDR2 as SNEGSKA (reference sequence). The CDR3 has 13 residues. With V trimmed by 5 bases and J by 11 bases, 12 bases remained unmatched.

The CDR3 spells CASSVHPGQLNEQFF. The CDR3 DNA is TGTGCCAGCTCAGTTCATCCGGGACAGCTCAATGAGCAGTTCTTC. The chain combines TRBV25-1 with TRBJ2-1; the match to TRBD1 covers 7 bases. This CDR3 contains 15 residues. Germline assignment: CDR1 MGHDK and CDR2 SYGVNS. Trimming at V came to 8 bases and at J to 6 bases, leaving 13 bases not matched to a gene.

This clonotype turned up a few times. J is TRBJ2-1 and V is TRBV29-1, with 12 positions matching TRBD2. This CDR3 contains 14 residues. V lost 5 bases to trimming and J lost 4 bases; unmatched junction nucleotides: 3. Germline CDR1 is SQVTM and CDR2 is ANQGSEA. Here the CDR3 DNA reads TGCAGCGTTTTCCTAGCGGGGGGGTACAATGAGCAGTTCTTC. Translation gives CSVFLAGGYNEQFF.

This clonotype was counted only a few times. The rearrangement joins TRBV19 to TRBJ2-7, with D perhaps assigned TRBD1 or TRBD2 (5 bases each). The CDR3 has 17 amino acids. The germline CDR1 and CDR2 sequences are LNHDA and SQIVND (reference sequence). V lost 3 bases and J 2 bases, leaving 20 bases between the germline ends. In nucleotides, the CDR3 is TGTGCCAGTAGTATCGGGGTGGCAGGGAAGTCCCCCTACGAGCAGTACTTC. It is translated as CASSIGVAGKSPYEQYF.

This clonotype was seen many times. The chain employs TRBV29-1 and TRBJ1-1; D unresolved. The length of the CDR3 is 13 residues. CDR1 is SQVTM, CDR2 ANQGSEA, per germline. Trimming pared 3 bases from V and 0 bases from J, leaving 8 bases between. CDR3 sequence reads: CSVEGRMNTEAFF. As DNA, the CDR3 is TGCAGCGTTGAGGGCAGGATGAACACTGAAGCTTTCTTT.

This clonotype was counted a few times. This chain uses TRBV7-3 with TRBJ2-3, with D possibly being TRBD2 (6 bases). Germline CDR1 and CDR2: SGHTA and FQGTGA. V dropped 4 bases and J dropped 2 bases, with 25 bases sitting between them. The CDR3 is 19 amino acids. The CDR3 sequence is CASSSSAGSAGLYTDTQYF. The CDR3, as DNA: TGTGCCAGCAGCTCCTCCGCCGGCAGTGCGGGGCTATACACAGATACGCAGTATTTT. The entire variable domain, with the rest obtained from reference TRBV7-3 and TRBJ2-3, is as follows: GAGVSQTPSNKVTEKGKYVELRCDPISGHTALYWYRQSLGQGPEFLIYFQGTGAADDSGLPNDRFFAVRPEGSVSTLKIQRTERGDSAVYLCASSSSAGSAGLYTDTQYFGPGTRLTVL.

Only a few counts were recorded for this clonotype. The chain couples TRBV6-5 to TRBJ1-1; the D is unclear. Germline CDR1 is MNHEY and CDR2 is SVGAGI. This CDR3 is built from 11 residues. The V end was cut by 8 bases, the J end by 5 bases, with 9 bases between. The CDR3 here is CASARGTEAFF. CDR3 nucleotides: TGTGCCAGCGCACGCGGTACTGAAGCTTTCTTT.

The chain carries TRBV20-1 and TRBJ2-7; D is unclear. The CDR3 spans 13 residues. V was trimmed by 5 bases and J by 1 base, leaving 12 bases between them. CDR1 is DFQATT and CDR2 is SNEGSKA in the germline V gene (reference sequence). The CDR3 loop reads CSALRTESYEQYF. The CDR3 DNA follows: TGCAGTGCTTTAAGGACGGAGTCCTACGAGCAGTACTTC.

This clonotype appeared many times. The CDR3 DNA reads as TGTGCCAGCAGCGTAGCTGGCTCTGGAAACACCATATATTTT. Protein sequence: CASSVAGSGNTIYF. The chain is built from TRBV9 and TRBJ1-3; unclear D gene. The CDR3 runs to 14 residues. V was trimmed by 0 bases and J by 0 bases, leaving 4 bases between them. The germline gives CDR1 SGDLS, CDR2 YYNGEE.

This clonotype has only one observation. The chain links TRBV6-2 or TRBV6-3 to TRBJ1-5, with D perhaps matching TRBD1 (5 bases). V was shortened by 9 bases and J by 1 base, with 22 bases between the two germline ends. Germline lookup yields CDR1 MNHEY and CDR2 SVGEGT. The CDR3 covers 17 residues. CDR3 in amino acids: CARGHLRGRLSNQPQHF. The CDR3 DNA is TGTGCCAGGGGGCACTTACGAGGTCGTTTAAGCAATCAGCCCCAGCATTTT.

The rearrangement uses TRBV12-3 or TRBV12-4 and TRBJ1-2; no firm D call. The CDR3 has 12 residues. V was cut by 3 bases and J by 10 bases, with 12 bases left in between. The CDR3 nucleotides are TGTGCCAGCAGTTTTGGGGTCAGGCACTACACCTTC. Translated: CASSFGVRHYTF.

This clonotype was recorded a few times. The chain has TRBV20-1 and TRBJ1-4; possibly TRBD1 for D (5 bases). The CDR3 consists of 16 residues. V was shortened by 0 bases and J by 7 bases, with 18 bases between the two germline ends. CDR1 and CDR2 (germline): DFQATT, SNEGSKA (reference sequence). CDR3 DNA: TGCAGTGCTAGAGAGGGCAGGGCGGTTATAGGTGAAAAACTGTTTTTT. This codes for CSAREGRAVIGEKLFF.

There are a few counts of this clonotype. The V call is TRBV2, the J call TRBJ2-1; D gene ambiguous. The CDR3 is made up of 14 amino acids. The germline V and J ends were trimmed by 8 bases and 7 bases, with 18 bases remaining between them. CDR1 is SNHLY and CDR2 is FYNNEI in the germline V gene. The CDR3 DNA reads TGTGCCAGCCTCTCTACTGGCTCGGAAAATGAGCAGTTCTTC. Translation gives CASLSTGSENEQFF.

This clonotype turned up a few times. The rearrangement uses TRBV24-1 and TRBJ2-5, with TRBD1 as a possible D gene (6 bases). Trimming left V 5 bases short and J 3 bases short, with 15 bases between. The CDR3 is made up of 15 amino acids. Germline V lookup: CDR1 KGHDR, CDR2 SFDVKD. CDR3 bases: TGTGCCACCAGTGCCCTGGGGGCACGTGAAGAGACCCAGTACTTC. Protein product: CATSALGAREETQYF.

The chain employs TRBV12-3 or TRBV12-4 and TRBJ2-5, with a tentative D call TRBD2 (5 bases). With 3 bases removed from V and 2 bases from J, the gap between germline ends came to 7 bases. The CDR3 is made up of 13 amino acids. CDR3 nucleotides: TGTGCCAGCAGTTTCGGGGAACAAGAGACCCAGTACTTC. Protein: CASSFGEQETQYF.